This TCR beta chain was recorded in a study of cytomegalovirus exposure and HLA in healthy donors. This PCR relied on a set of 60 Vbeta primers and 13 Jbeta primers. Sequenced by immunoSEQ multiplex PCR; TCRdb stores in-frame clones only, minus some. The sample lists 68,000 or so clones, roughly 75% occurring once. The sequenced sample consisted of PBMCs. This receptor was obtained from a woman aged 30 to 39 in good health and CMV-seronegative.

CDR3 in DNA: TGTGCCACCAGCAGAGAGGACAGGGCACTTGAAAAACTGTTTTTT. It encodes CATSREDRALEKLFF. This sequence joins TRBV15 and TRBJ1-4; 8 bases align to TRBD1. The germline V gene encodes CDR1 LNHNV and CDR2 YYDKDF (reference sequence). With 0 bases clipped from V and 7 bases from J, the junction kept 4 bases outside the gene matches. The CDR3 is 15 residues long.